This T cell receptor (beta chain) was found in a study of CD8 T cells in Susac syndrome. Study-wide findings and caveats: A relatively small number of individuals underwent TCR sequencing and HLA analysis.

CDR3 length equals 11 residues. The V and J ends lost 7 bases and 9 bases respectively, with 10 bases between them. Germline CDR1 reads SNHLY; CDR2 reads FYNNEI. Concerning this clonotype itself: Its antigen is unidentified.

With random hexamers, 0.5 to 1 ug RNA was reverse transcribed. The method of amplification for TCR beta CDR3 was immunoSEQ multiplex PCR, covering 54 Vbeta and 13 Jbeta. One entry per CDR3 protein, called by TCRdb with MiXCR from the immunoSEQ multiplex PCR reads. Of some 220,000 distinct CDR3 sequences listed, approximately 95% are singletons. The source is a human donor with multiple sclerosis. The gene calls are TRBV2 and TRBJ2-1; D uncertain. Input material: CD4+ T cells from PBMCs. The CDR3 protein is CASTVVVEQFF. DNA of the CDR3: TGTGCCAGCACGGTGGTTGTTGAGCAGTTCTTC.